Each of the 2 T cell receptor beta chains below was sequenced from the same sample in a study of radiation and T cells in renal cell carcinoma. Stated time point: blood 2 weeks post-SBRT. Indicated treatment: 15 Gy SBRT to primary tumor, nephrectomy 4 weeks later. Sequencing used immunoSEQ multiplex PCR; TCRdb keeps in-frame clones, though not all of them. This table holds 150,000 or so clones, approximately 86% found once. Sample: blood, taken from a patient whose treatment included radiotherapy and nephrectomy. Receptor source: a woman aged 50 to 65 with renal cell carcinoma.

The DNA of the CDR3 is TGTGCCAGCAGTGTGGGGCAGACTTACGAGCAGTACTTC. Amino acids: CASSVGQTYEQYF. This chain uses TRBV2 with TRBJ2-7; tentatively, D is TRBD1 (5 bases). The V end lost 4 bases, the J end lost 4 bases, and 11 bases lay between the germline ends. The CDR3 covers 13 residues. Germline V gene sequence: CDR1 SNHLY, CDR2 FYNNEI.

The J gene is TRBJ1-1, the V gene TRBV6-5; tentative D call: TRBD1 (5 bases). Germline CDR1 and CDR2: MNHEY and SVGAGI. The CDR3 totals 15 residues. Trimming left V 3 bases short and J 3 bases short, with 14 bases between. The CDR3 nucleotides are TGTGCCAGCAGTTATTACGACGGGGGGTACACTGAAGCTTTCTTT. It yields the protein CASSYYDGGYTEAFF.